Presented here are 7 T cell receptor beta chains from one specimen sequenced in a study of technical replicates of blood from a few donors. TCRdb's copy holds only in-frame clones and misses some; the assay was immunoSEQ multiplex PCR. The sample carries 55,000 to 85,000 clones, less than 98% recorded once. Sequencing was done on a sample of T cells isolated from PBMCs. These receptors were obtained from a human donor in good health.

The chain has TRBV5-1 and TRBJ2-1; D remains ambiguous. Germline CDR1 SGHRS, CDR2 YFSETQ. V lost 0 bases and J lost 7, with 17 bases in between. This CDR3 is built from 16 residues. The CDR3 region is CASSLAPGPLWNEQFF. In DNA, the CDR3 is TGCGCCAGCAGCTTGGCCCCGGGTCCTCTGTGGAATGAGCAGTTCTTC.

The chain joins TRBV6-5 to TRBJ1-2; weak D call: TRBD1 (5 bases). There are 11 residues in the CDR3. The V and J ends lost 6 bases and 7 bases respectively, with 9 bases between them. Per germline, CDR1 MNHEY and CDR2 SVGAGI. The CDR3 is CASRQGSGYTF. CDR3 nucleotide sequence: TGTGCCAGCAGGCAGGGCTCTGGCTACACCTTC.

V usage is TRBV6-1 and J usage is TRBJ1-5, with D possibly being TRBD1 (6 bases). CDR1 and CDR2 from the germline V gene are MNHNS and SASEGT. There are 15 residues in the CDR3. Trimming took off 6 bases at V and 2 bases at J, with 14 bases between the two ends. Here the CDR3 DNA reads TGTGCCAGCAGCGGTACAGGGAGTGGCAATCAGCCCCAGCATTTT. It encodes CASSGTGSGNQPQHF.

The V call is TRBV6-1, the J call TRBJ1-4; tentative D call: TRBD1 (5 bases). The CDR3 length is 13 residues. V shed 7 bases and J shed 8 bases, with 14 bases lying between them. Germline V lookup: CDR1 MNHNS, CDR2 SASEGT. The chain's CDR3 is CASKGAVGEKLFF. CDR3 coding DNA: TGTGCCAGCAAAGGGGCAGTGGGGGAAAAACTGTTTTTT.

The V gene is TRBV7-9, the J gene TRBJ2-7, with TRBD2 as a possible D gene (5 bases). The CDR3 spans 16 residues. Trimming removed 1 base from V and 1 base from J, with 14 bases in between. Germline V gene sequence: CDR1 SEHNR, CDR2 FQNEAQ (reference sequence). CDR3 DNA: TGTGCCAGCAGCTTAGTCGCGGGTTGGGGATCCTACGAGCAGTACTTC. Translation gives CASSLVAGWGSYEQYF. Supplemented by reference TRBV7-9 and TRBJ2-7, the full variable domain reads DTGVSQNPRHKITKRGQNVTFRCDPISEHNRLYWYRQTLGQGPEFLTYFQNEAQLEKSRLLSDRFSAERPKGSFSTLEIQRTEQGDSAMYLCASSLVAGWGSYEQYFGPGTRLTVT.

This chain uses TRBV4-1 with TRBJ2-7, with 10 bases fitting TRBD1. This CDR3 comprises 14 residues. The V and J ends lost 8 bases and 3 bases, in that order; junction bases with no gene match: 7. Germline CDR1 and CDR2: MGHRA and YSYEKL. The CDR3 nucleotides are TGCGCCAGCGGTCGGACAGGGGGAGACTACGAGCAGTACTTC. It translates to CASGRTGGDYEQYF.

The chain uses TRBV7-2 and TRBJ1-5; 9 nucleotides agree with TRBD1. The CDR3 runs 14 residues. Germline values: CDR1 SGHTA, CDR2 FQGNSA. The J segment lost 3 bases and the V segment lost 6 bases, leaving 3 bases of the junction unmatched. CDR3 in amino acids: CASRGTGLNQPQHF. The CDR3 DNA follows: TGTGCCAGCAGGGGGACAGGGCTCAATCAGCCCCAGCATTTT.